Listed here are 11 T cell receptor beta chains from one sample, sequenced in a study of OX40 agonist ivuxolimab in advanced cancers. Profiling relied on immunoSEQ multiplex PCR, and the TCRdb table lists in-frame clones only, not all of them. The sample shows more than 80,000 clones, roughly 88% of them seen only once. The starting material was CD4+ or CD8+ T cells sorted from blood, obtained in a trial of the OX40 agonist ivuxolimab. The receptor set was obtained from an adult with an advanced solid tumor such as melanoma, head and neck, liver or kidney cancer.

This clone was observed a handful of times. The CDR3, as DNA: TGTGCCAGCAGTTTTAACGGGAGGGCCTACGAGCAGTACTTC. Amino acids: CASSFNGRAYEQYF. This chain links TRBV27 with TRBJ2-7; 8 nucleotides agree with TRBD2. CDR1 is MNHEY, CDR2 SMNVEV, per germline (reference sequence). The ends lost 3 bases at V and 2 bases at J; junction bases unmatched: 3. The CDR3 contains 14 residues.

This sequence joins TRBV19 and TRBJ1-5; D is ambiguous. V was trimmed by 6 bases and J by 5 bases, leaving 20 bases between them. Per the germline V gene, CDR1 is LNHDA and CDR2 is SQIVND (reference sequence). This CDR3 is 16 amino acids long. The CDR3 region has the DNA TGTGCCAGTAGCCTGCTGCAGTATAGGGCGCATCAGCCCCAGCATTTT. This gives the protein CASSLLQYRAHQPQHF.

The rearrangement uses TRBV15 and TRBJ1-1, with a weak D call TRBD1 (6 bases). Germline V gene data show CDR1 as LNHNV and CDR2 as YYDKDF (reference sequence). The CDR3 runs 15 residues. V shed 0 bases and J shed 6 bases, with 14 bases lying between them. CDR3 nucleotides: TGTGCCACCAGCAGAGATTCAGGGGTGGGAGCTGAAGCTTTCTTT. As protein: CATSRDSGVGAEAFF.

This rearrangement joins TRBV19 to TRBJ2-7; 8 bases are shared with TRBD1. The trim removed 5 bases at V and 2 bases at J, leaving 2 bases unmatched. Germline V gene lookup returns CDR1 LNHDA and CDR2 SQIVND (reference sequence). There are 13 residues in the CDR3. CDR3: CASSPGQAYEQYF. CDR3 in DNA: TGTGCCAGTAGTCCGGGACAGGCCTACGAGCAGTACTTC.

The rearrangement links TRBV7-9 to TRBJ2-1; possible D gene TRBD1, 6 bases. The V end was cut by 6 bases, the J end by 6 bases, with 21 bases between. The germline gives CDR1 SEHNR, CDR2 FQNEAQ (reference sequence). The CDR3 is made up of 16 amino acids. The CDR3 sequence: CASRISWGQGGNEQFF. The CDR3 nucleotides are TGTGCCAGCAGGATCTCTTGGGGGCAAGGAGGCAATGAGCAGTTCTTC.

The chain recombines TRBV15 with TRBJ2-7; TRBD1 aligns across 7 bases. The germline CDR1 and CDR2 sequences are LNHNV and YYDKDF (reference sequence). The junction had 7 bases not matched to a gene; V was cut back by 3 bases and J by 8 bases. This CDR3 has 13 amino acids. The CDR3: CATSRVQGLKQYF. Written as DNA, the CDR3 is TGTGCCACCAGCAGGGTACAGGGGCTGAAGCAGTACTTC.

This clone has just a few counts. V is TRBV19 and J is TRBJ1-1, with a tentative D call TRBD1 (5 bases). Trimming took off 5 bases at V and 1 base at J, with 8 bases between the two ends. Germline CDR1 and CDR2: LNHDA and SQIVND (reference sequence). The CDR3 is 13 amino acids. CDR3 sequence reads: CASSDRGNTEAFF. DNA of the CDR3: TGTGCCAGTAGTGATAGGGGGAACACTGAAGCTTTCTTT.

The table lists this clone with a few counts. The chain joins TRBV30 to TRBJ2-2; 9 positions agree with TRBD1. The germline V gene encodes CDR1 GTSNPN and CDR2 SVGIG (reference sequence). The V segment lost 7 bases and the J segment 3 bases; nucleotides outside the gene matches: 6. The CDR3 consists of 14 residues. CDR3 coding DNA: TGTGCCTCAACAGGGGGCGCGGACACCGGGGAGCTGTTTTTT. Translated, it gives CASTGGADTGELFF.

The V gene is TRBV19, the J gene TRBJ1-2, with D tentatively TRBD1 (6 bases). Germline V gene sequence: CDR1 LNHDA, CDR2 SQIVND (reference sequence). The CDR3 runs 13 residues. V gave up 2 bases and J gave up 5 bases, with 9 bases separating them. This chain's CDR3 is CASSIPQGYGYTF. The CDR3 region has the DNA TGTGCCAGTAGTATACCCCAGGGGTATGGCTACACCTTC.

V is TRBV6-6 and J is TRBJ1-4, with 10 nucleotides matching TRBD1. Germline V gives CDR1 MNHNY, CDR2 SVGAGI (reference sequence). V lost 7 bases, J lost 6 bases, and 8 bases stayed unmatched. This CDR3 is 15 amino acids long. The CDR3 loop reads CASILSGQGDEKLFF. The CDR3, as DNA: TGTGCCAGCATCCTCTCTGGACAGGGGGATGAAAAACTGTTTTTT.

The chain links TRBV19 to TRBJ1-5; a possible D gene is TRBD1 (5 bases). Trimming took off 9 bases at V and 0 bases at J, with 18 bases between the two ends. The CDR3 runs 16 residues. Per germline, CDR1 LNHDA and CDR2 SQIVND (reference sequence). DNA for the CDR3: TGTGCCAGCGGAGGGGACCCTCGGAATAGCAATCAGCCCCAGCATTTT. This encodes CASGGDPRNSNQPQHF.